The 18 T cell receptor beta chains presented below share a single source sample, sequenced in a study of breast tumors, draining lymph nodes, adjacent tissues (dated by TCRdb to the mid-2010s). Libraries were constructed by multiplex PCR. The data were produced on an Illumina HiSeq 2000. In TCRdb, the public reads were trimmed at Q25 with fastp and aligned with MiXCR, with productive beta chains retained. Identical CDR3 protein sequences are pooled into one entry, listed with their most common genes and DNA. The table for this sample lists fewer than 150,000 distinct CDR3 sequences; 21% of them were counted only once. The ten largest clones capture over 2% of the sample. Lymph node samples were obtained from the axillary draining lymph nodes of breast cancer patients. Sequenced material: axillary lymph node tissue. These receptors all stem from a female donor with breast cancer. Some clones in this sample may be carry-over from other donors' samples.

This clonotype was seen many times. This chain joins TRBV27 and TRBJ2-2; D unclear. The CDR3 loop spans 14 amino acids. CDR1 and CDR2 (germline): MNHEY, SMNVEV (reference sequence). V gave up 0 bases and J gave up 1 base, with 3 bases separating them. The CDR3 reads CASSLSRNTGELFF. DNA for the CDR3: TGTGCCAGCAGTTTATCGAGGAACACCGGGGAGCTGTTTTTT.

The V and J genes are TRBV20-1 and TRBJ1-1, with D unclear. The CDR3 contains 13 residues. The germline V gene has CDR1 DFQATT and CDR2 SNEGSKA (reference sequence). Trimming removed 6 bases from V and 0 bases from J, with 11 bases in between. The CDR3 spells CSAPPPMNTEAFF. CDR3 in DNA: TGCAGTGCCCCCCCCCCCATGAACACTGAAGCTTTCTTT.

At least ten counts were recorded for this clonotype. The V and J genes are TRBV15 and TRBJ2-1; D is unclear. The germline V gene has CDR1 LNHNV and CDR2 YYDKDF (reference sequence). This CDR3 is built from 13 residues. Trimming removed 0 bases at V and 10 bases at J, with 10 bases between. CDR3 amino acids: CATSREESREQFF. The CDR3, as DNA: TGTGCCACCAGCAGAGAAGAGTCCAGGGAGCAGTTCTTC.

Ten or more counts support this clonotype. CDR3 DNA: TGTGCCAGCAGCGTAGGGGCCAGAGCCGCTCCTTCAGCTAACTATGGCTACACCTTC. Protein: CASSVGARAAPSANYGYTF. The chain is built from TRBV9 and TRBJ1-2; D unresolved. The CDR3 is 19 amino acids. The V end lost 0 bases, the J end lost 0 bases, and 21 bases lay between the germline ends. Germline values: CDR1 SGDLS, CDR2 YYNGEE.

This clonotype was seen ten or more times. The V gene is TRBV19, the J gene TRBJ1-3; D is unclear. The V end was cut by 8 bases, the J end by 0 bases, with 17 bases between. The CDR3 contains 16 residues. Germline loops: CDR1 LNHDA, CDR2 SQIVND (reference sequence). CDR3 sequence reads: CASSLFRSVSGNTIYF. CDR3 DNA: TGTGCCAGTTCCCTATTTCGGTCCGTCTCTGGAAACACCATATATTTT.

The table lists this clonotype with many counts. The rearrangement uses TRBV5-5 and TRBJ2-3, with TRBD1 as a possible D gene (5 bases). Per the germline V gene, CDR1 is SGHKS and CDR2 is YYEKEE (reference sequence). The CDR3 has 13 amino acids. Trimming shortened V by 4 bases and J by 4 bases, and 10 bases separated the two germline ends. CDR3 in DNA: TGTGCCAGCAGCCCACAGGAGCCAGATACGCAGTATTTT. Translating gives CASSPQEPDTQYF.

V is TRBV29-1 and J is TRBJ2-4; 7 bases agree with TRBD1. Germline V gene data show CDR1 as SQVTM and CDR2 as ANQGSEA. V shed 2 bases, J shed 7 bases, and the junction held 8 bases outside the gene matches. This CDR3 contains 14 residues. The CDR3 loop reads CSVESRGFKNIQYF. The DNA of the CDR3 is TGCAGCGTTGAAAGCAGGGGGTTTAAGAACATTCAGTACTTC.

This clonotype showed up many times. This chain uses TRBV20-1 with TRBJ2-7; 10 nucleotides line up with TRBD2. The CDR3 length is 13 residues. CDR1 and CDR2 (germline): DFQATT, SNEGSKA (reference sequence). V lost 7 bases and J lost 2; bases outside the gene matches: 5. CDR3 DNA: TGCAGTGGTATAGCGGGAGGAGCCTACGAGCAGTACTTC. Encoded protein: CSGIAGGAYEQYF.

This clonotype was counted many times. The V gene is TRBV20-1, the J gene TRBJ1-5, with D uncertain. The CDR3 runs to 16 residues. Trimming took 1 base from V and 0 from J, leaving 13 bases between them. Germline loops: CDR1 DFQATT, CDR2 SNEGSKA (reference sequence). CDR3 region: CSARGYGLGSNQPQHF. The CDR3 bases are TGCAGTGCTAGAGGATACGGGTTAGGTAGCAATCAGCCCCAGCATTTT.

A note on this clonotype: This may be a read error, as it is one base from a much larger clone. No conserved phenylalanine or tryptophan ends this CDR3, so it is likely a read error. The chain uses TRBV13 and TRBJ2-6, with D perhaps matching TRBD2 (6 bases). CDR1 PRHDT and CDR2 FYEKMQ come from the germline V gene (reference sequence). The CDR3 length is 17 residues. The V and J ends lost 5 bases and 3 bases respectively, with 17 bases between them. CDR3 nucleotides: TGTGCCAGCAGCCCTGGGACTGCTAAGGGTGGGGCCAACGTCCTGACTTAC. This gives the protein CASSPGTAKGGANVLTY.

This clonotype was seen only a few times. Since a much larger clone is just one base distant, this may be a read error. In nucleotides, the CDR3 is TGCGCCAGCAGCTTGGAATCGGGAGCACCAGATACGCAGTATTTT. This gives the protein CASSLESGAPDTQYF. This chain joins TRBV5-1 and TRBJ2-3, with D possibly being TRBD2 (6 bases). V was clipped by 0 bases and J by 4 bases, with 12 bases between them. The CDR3 sequence is 15 residues long. Germline CDR1 and CDR2: SGHRS and YFSETQ. The entire variable domain, with the rest obtained from reference TRBV5-1 and TRBJ2-3, is as follows: KAGVTQTPRYLIKTRGQQVTLSCSPISGHRSVSWYQQTPGQGLQFLFEYFSETQRNKGNFPGRFSGRQFSNSRSEMNVSTLELGDSALYLCASSLESGAPDTQYFGPGTRLTVL.

Many counts were recorded for this clonotype. The chain carries TRBV12-3 or TRBV12-4 and TRBJ1-2; D not certain. Deletions cut 1 base from V and 7 bases from J, with 7 bases between. CDR3 length: 12 amino acids. CDR3 DNA sequence: TGTGCCAGCAGTTTAGGTCCAGGTGGCTACACCTTC. Its protein is CASSLGPGGYTF.

Details on this clonotype: A clone one base away is much larger, so this may be a read error. This chain uses TRBV2 with TRBJ2-1; TRBD2 aligns across 9 bases. This CDR3 has 16 amino acids. The germline gives CDR1 SNHLY, CDR2 FYNNEI. Here the CDR3 DNA reads TGTGCCAGCAGGGGGACTAGCAGCCTACACTACAATAAGCAGTTCTTC. Its translation is CASRGTSSLHYNKQFF.

Comments on this clonotype: A read error may explain this, as a much larger clone is one base away. This chain connects TRBV6-5 to TRBJ2-5, with D perhaps TRBD1 or TRBD2 (5 bases each). The CDR3 runs to 15 residues. The V gene's germline CDR1 is MNHEY and CDR2 SVGAGI. V lost 6 bases and J 2 bases, leaving 16 bases between the germline ends. Here the CDR3 reads CASRVEGRRQETQYF. In DNA form, the CDR3 reads TGTGCCAGCAGGGTCGAGGGGCGGAGACAAGAGACCCAGTACTTC.

This clonotype was found many times. V is TRBV27 and J is TRBJ2-7; 9 nucleotides align to TRBD2. This CDR3 spans 15 amino acids. Germline V gene lookup returns CDR1 MNHEY and CDR2 SMNVEV (reference sequence). V was pared by 6 bases and J by 2 bases, with 8 bases of the junction left unmatched. CDR3 coding DNA: TGTGCCAGCAGGCCTCTAGCGGGAAAGCCCTACGAGCAGTACTTC. As protein: CASRPLAGKPYEQYF.

As regards this clonotype: This could be a read error, since a much larger clone is one nucleotide away. This sequence joins TRBV2 and TRBJ2-7; TRBD1 matches at 10 bases. The CDR3 extends over 15 amino acids. Trimming removed 4 bases from V and 3 bases from J; junction bases left unmatched: 6. Germline-derived CDR1 and CDR2 are SNHLY and FYNNEI. This CDR3 is CASSVRDRGLYEQYF. Here the CDR3 DNA reads TGTGCCAGCAGTGTGCGAGACAGGGGGCTCTACGAGCAGTACTTC.

This clonotype was seen at least ten times. CDR3 coding DNA: TGTGCCAGCAGACCCGGACCCCGCTACGAGCAGTACTTC. This encodes CASRPGPRYEQYF. This rearrangement joins TRBV6-6 to TRBJ2-7; D is uncertain. CDR1 is MNHNY, CDR2 SVGAGI, per germline (reference sequence). Trimming removed 6 bases at V and 3 bases at J, with 12 bases between. CDR3 size: 13 residues.

There are many counts of this clonotype. The chain is built from TRBV27 and TRBJ1-5; D possibly corresponds to TRBD1 (5 bases). The CDR3 spans 13 residues. V gave up 4 bases and J gave up 3 bases, with 7 bases separating them. Germline V gene data show CDR1 as MNHEY and CDR2 as SMNVEV (reference sequence). The CDR3 region is CASSWGTNQPQHF. As DNA, the CDR3 is TGTGCCAGCAGTTGGGGGACCAATCAGCCCCAGCATTTT.